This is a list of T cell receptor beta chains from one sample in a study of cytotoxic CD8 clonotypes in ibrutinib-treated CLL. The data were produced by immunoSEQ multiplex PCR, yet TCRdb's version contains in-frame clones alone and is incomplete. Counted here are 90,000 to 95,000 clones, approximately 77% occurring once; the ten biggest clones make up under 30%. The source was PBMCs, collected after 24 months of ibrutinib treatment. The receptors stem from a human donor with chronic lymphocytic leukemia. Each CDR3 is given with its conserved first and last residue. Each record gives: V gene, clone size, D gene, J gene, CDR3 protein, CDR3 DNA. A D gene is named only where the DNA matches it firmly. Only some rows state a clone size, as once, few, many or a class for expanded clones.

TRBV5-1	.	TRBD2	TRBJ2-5	CASSGTGTSGWTQYF	TGCGCCAGCAGCGGAACCGGGACTAGCGGGTGGACCCAGTACTTC
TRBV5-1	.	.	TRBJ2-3	CASSLSVFSSTDTQYF	TGCGCCAGCAGCTTGTCAGTATTTTCTAGCACAGATACGCAGTATTTT
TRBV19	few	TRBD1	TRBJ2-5	CASSIATGGSWETQYF	TGTGCCAGTAGTATAGCGACAGGGGGGAGCTGGGAGACCCAGTACTTC
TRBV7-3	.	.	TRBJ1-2	CASSPSGGSNYGYTF	TGTGCCAGCAGCCCCTCGGGAGGTTCTAACTATGGCTACACCTTC
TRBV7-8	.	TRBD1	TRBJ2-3	CASSPTGGSTDTQYF	TGTGCCAGCAGTCCTACAGGGGGTAGCACAGATACGCAGTATTTT
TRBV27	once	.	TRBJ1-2	CASGREPYGYTF	TGTGCCAGTGGTAGGGAGCCCTATGGCTACACCTTC
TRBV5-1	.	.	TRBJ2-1	CASSPLDTLGEQFF	TGCGCCAGCAGCCCCTTGGACACCTTGGGGGAGCAGTTCTTC
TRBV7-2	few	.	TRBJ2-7	CASSSLRGLPIEQYF	TGTGCCAGCAGCTCCCTTAGAGGTCTACCTATCGAGCAGTACTTC
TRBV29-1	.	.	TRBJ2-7	CSVGTNKYEQYF	TGCAGCGTCGGGACAAATAAGTACGAGCAGTACTTC
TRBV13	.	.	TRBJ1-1	CASSFDGRGGNTEAFF	TGTGCCAGCAGCTTCGACGGCCGTGGAGGGAACACTGAAGCTTTCTTT
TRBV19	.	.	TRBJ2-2	CASSILQGRTGELFF	TGTGCCAGTAGTATTTTGCAGGGTAGGACCGGGGAGCTGTTTTTT
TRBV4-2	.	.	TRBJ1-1	CASSQGQRDTEAFF	TGTGCCAGCAGCCAAGGACAGAGGGACACTGAAGCTTTCTTT
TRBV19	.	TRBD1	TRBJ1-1	CASRRDRVKDTEAFF	TGTGCCAGTCGCCGGGACAGGGTTAAGGACACTGAAGCTTTCTTT
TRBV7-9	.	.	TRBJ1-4	CATARGNNEKLFF	TGTGCCACAGCACGGGGAAATAATGAAAAACTGTTTTTT
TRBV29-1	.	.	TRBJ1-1	CSVGMTWGEAFF	TGCAGCGTTGGGATGACCTGGGGCGAAGCTTTCTTT
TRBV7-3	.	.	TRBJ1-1	CASSSWGGSTEAFF	TGTGCCAGCAGCTCTTGGGGAGGGAGCACTGAAGCTTTCTTT
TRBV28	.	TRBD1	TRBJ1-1	CASSFWDRNSEAFF	TGTGCCAGCAGTTTTTGGGACAGGAACAGTGAAGCTTTCTTT
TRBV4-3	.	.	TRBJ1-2	CASSQDRARGNYGYTF	TGCGCCAGCAGCCAAGATCGGGCCAGGGGAAACTATGGCTACACCTTC
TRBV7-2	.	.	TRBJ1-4	CASSLPGTKNEKLFF	TGTGCCAGCAGCTTACCCGGGACTAAGAATGAAAAACTGTTTTTT
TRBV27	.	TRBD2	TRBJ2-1	CASTGTTGNEQFF	TGTGCCAGCACCGGGACTACCGGGAATGAGCAGTTCTTC
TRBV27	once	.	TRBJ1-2	CASSTMAGRNGGYTF	TGTGCCAGCAGCACAATGGCGGGGCGAAATGGAGGCTACACCTTC
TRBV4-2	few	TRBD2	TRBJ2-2	CASSRSSGANTGELFF	TGTGCCAGCAGCCGGTCTAGCGGGGCAAACACCGGGGAGCTGTTTTTT
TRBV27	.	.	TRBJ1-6	CASSFGGSRNSPLHF	TGTGCCAGCAGTTTCGGGGGGTCTCGGAATTCACCCCTCCACTTT
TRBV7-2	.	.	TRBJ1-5	CASSLDRGQGQPQHF	TGTGCCAGCAGCTTAGACCGGGGGCAAGGTCAGCCCCAGCATTTT
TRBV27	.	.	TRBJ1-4	CASSRSTPLREKLFF	TGTGCCAGCAGTAGGTCGACACCCCTCAGGGAAAAACTGTTTTTT
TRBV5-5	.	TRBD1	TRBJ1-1	CASSSRPPGQGAGTEAFF	TGTGCCAGCAGCTCACGTCCTCCGGGACAGGGGGCAGGGACTGAAGCTTTCTTT
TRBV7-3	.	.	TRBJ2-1	CASSSLGGPDEQFF	TGTGCCAGCAGCTCCCTCGGGGGGCCGGATGAGCAGTTCTTC
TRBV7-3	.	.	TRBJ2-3	CASSLNEGDTQYF	TGTGCCAGCAGCTTAAACGAGGGAGATACGCAGTATTTT
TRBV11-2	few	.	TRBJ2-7	CASSPRHQTEQYF	TGTGCCAGCAGCCCCCGACACCAAACCGAGCAGTACTTC
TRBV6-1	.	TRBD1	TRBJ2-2	CASGILGQGVGELFF	TGTGCCAGCGGGATTTTGGGACAGGGGGTCGGGGAGCTGTTTTTT
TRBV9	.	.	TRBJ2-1	CASSKLNEQFF	TGTGCCAGCAGCAAGCTGAATGAGCAGTTCTTC
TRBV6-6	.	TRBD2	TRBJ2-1	CASSYPGLAGINEQFF	TGTGCCAGCAGTTACCCCGGACTAGCGGGGATCAATGAGCAGTTCTTC
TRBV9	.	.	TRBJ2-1	CASSVQGNSYNEQFF	TGTGCCAGCAGCGTACAGGGTAATTCCTACAATGAGCAGTTCTTC
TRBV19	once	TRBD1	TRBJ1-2	CASSRQGDGYTF	TGTGCCAGTAGCAGACAGGGGGATGGCTACACCTTC
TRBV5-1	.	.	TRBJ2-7	CASTGSDRPYYEQYF	TGCGCCAGCACCGGGAGTGACAGGCCCTACTACGAGCAGTACTTC
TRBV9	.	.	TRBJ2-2	CASTRRTTNTGELFF	TGTGCCAGCACCCGCCGTACCACGAACACCGGGGAGCTGTTTTTT
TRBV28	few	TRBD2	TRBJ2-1	CASSLGEGDRSEQFF	TGTGCCAGCAGTTTGGGGGAGGGAGATAGGAGTGAGCAGTTCTTC
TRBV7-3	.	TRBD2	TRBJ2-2	CASSPVTSGGVGELFF	TGTGCCAGCAGCCCAGTGACTAGCGGGGGCGTCGGGGAGCTGTTTTTT
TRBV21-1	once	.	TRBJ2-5	CASSRGDRAQETQYF	TGTGCCAGCAGCAGGGGGGACAGGGCCCAAGAGACCCAGTACTTC
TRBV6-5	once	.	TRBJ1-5	CASRDSSHYNQPQHF	TGTGCCAGCAGGGACAGCTCCCACTACAATCAGCCCCAGCATTTT
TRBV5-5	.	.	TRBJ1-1	CASNPRVGTEAFF	TGTGCCAGCAACCCCCGGGTGGGTACTGAAGCTTTCTTT
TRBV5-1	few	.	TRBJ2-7	CASRRTVDEQYF	TGCGCCAGCAGACGGACAGTTGACGAGCAGTACTTC
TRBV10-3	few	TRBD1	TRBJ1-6	CAIRGTGGDNSPLHF	TGTGCCATCAGGGGAACAGGGGGGGATAATTCACCCCTCCACTTT
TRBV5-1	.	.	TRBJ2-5	CASSGPAAQETQYF	TGCGCCAGCAGCGGGCCGGCGGCCCAAGAGACCCAGTACTTC
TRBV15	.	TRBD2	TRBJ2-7	CATSRATSGAYEQYF	TGTGCCACCAGCAGAGCGACTAGCGGGGCTTACGAGCAGTACTTC